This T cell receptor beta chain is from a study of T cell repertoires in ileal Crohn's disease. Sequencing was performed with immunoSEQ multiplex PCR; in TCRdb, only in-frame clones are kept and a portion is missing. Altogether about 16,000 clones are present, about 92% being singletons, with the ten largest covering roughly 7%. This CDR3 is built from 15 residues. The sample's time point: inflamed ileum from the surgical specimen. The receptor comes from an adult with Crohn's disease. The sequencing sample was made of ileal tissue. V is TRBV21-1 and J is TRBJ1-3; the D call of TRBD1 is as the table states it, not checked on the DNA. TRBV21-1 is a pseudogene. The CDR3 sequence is CASSRLAGFGNTIYF. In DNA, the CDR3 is TGTGCCAGCAGCAGACTCGCAGGGTTTGGAAACACCATATATTTT.